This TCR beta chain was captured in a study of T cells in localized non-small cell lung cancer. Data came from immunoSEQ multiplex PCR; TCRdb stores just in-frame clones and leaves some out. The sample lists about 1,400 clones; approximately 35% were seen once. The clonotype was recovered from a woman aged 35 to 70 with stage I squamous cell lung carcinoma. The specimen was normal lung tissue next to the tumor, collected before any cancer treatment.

The DNA for the CDR3 is TGTGCCAGCAGTTACCCAGGACAGATGAGAGCCAAAAACATTCAGTACTTC. Protein: CASSYPGQMRAKNIQYF. The chain combines TRBV6-8 with TRBJ2-4; TRBD1 might be the D (6 bases). This CDR3 comprises 17 residues. CDR1 is MNHGY, CDR2 SAAAGT, per germline. Between the trimmed V and J ends, which lost 2 bases and 0 bases, there was a span of 14 bases.